Detailed here is one T cell receptor beta chain. The antigen is undetermined. The data were produced by immunoSEQ multiplex PCR, yet TCRdb's version contains in-frame clones alone and is incomplete. The repertoire holds around 20,000 clones, with more than 70% as singletons. These data come from a study of PD-1 blockade in classical Hodgkin lymphoma. At the level of the study: Nivolumab dosing for patients was 3 mg/kg, administered intravenously every 2 weeks.

V was shortened by 3 bases and J by 4 bases, with 21 bases between the two germline ends. Germline values: CDR1 MNHNS, CDR2 SASEGT. The CDR3 sequence is 17 residues long. General study findings and limits: Reports indicated that newly diagnosed patients had lower baseline TCR diversity than healthy donors did. The study found complete responders had baseline diversity similar to newly diagnosed patients.

As for time point: cycle 4 day 1 (C4D1), after less than seven weeks of nivolumab. No patient escaped relapse after autologous stem cell transplantation, and brentuximab vedotin exposure varied. Complete response, partial response or progressive disease was each patient's best response. The chain combines TRBV6-1 with TRBJ1-2; TRBD1 might be the D (5 bases). The receptor was derived from a human donor with classical Hodgkin lymphoma. Specimen: peripheral blood mononuclear cells (PBMCs), collected before the fourth cycle of nivolumab. The CDR3 nucleotides read TGTGCCAGCAGTGAGCAGAGAAAATTACAGGTGTTCTATGGCTACACCTTC. Its protein product is CASSEQRKLQVFYGYTF.